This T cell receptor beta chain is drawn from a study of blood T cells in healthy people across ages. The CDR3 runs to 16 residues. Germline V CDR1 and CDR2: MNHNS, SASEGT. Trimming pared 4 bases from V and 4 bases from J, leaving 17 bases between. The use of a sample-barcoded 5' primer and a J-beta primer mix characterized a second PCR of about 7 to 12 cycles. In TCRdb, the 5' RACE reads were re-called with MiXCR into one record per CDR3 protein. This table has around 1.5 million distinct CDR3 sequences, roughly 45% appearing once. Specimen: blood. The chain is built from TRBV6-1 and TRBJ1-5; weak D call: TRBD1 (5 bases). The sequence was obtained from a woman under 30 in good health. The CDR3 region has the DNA TGTGCCAGCAGTGCAACGGGACTCAGTTTTAATCAGCCCCAGCATTTT. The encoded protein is CASSATGLSFNQPQHF.